This passage covers 16 T cell receptor beta chains from one sample sequenced in a study of cytomegalovirus exposure and HLA in healthy donors. With 60 Vbeta and 13 Jbeta primers, the PCR was carried out. The assay was immunoSEQ multiplex PCR, and TCRdb's table has in-frame clones only and misses some. The sample lists 110,000 to 150,000 clones, roughly three quarters seen once, with 3.5% to 5% in the top ten. Sequencing was carried out using PBMCs. The receptors stem from a man between 60 and 75 years old in good health and CMV-seronegative.

V gene TRBV20-1 combines with J gene TRBJ1-1; D gene unclear. Germline V CDR1 and CDR2: DFQATT, SNEGSKA (reference sequence). Trimming took off 0 bases at V and 7 bases at J, with 6 bases between the two ends. The CDR3 consists of 11 residues. The CDR3 nucleotides are TGCAGTGCTAGAGATGGACTTGAAGCTTTCTTT. This sequence encodes CSARDGLEAFF.

The chain carries TRBV30 and TRBJ1-2; 8 bases align to TRBD1. The CDR3 contains 15 residues. Trimming took 5 bases from V and 2 from J; bases not matched to a gene: 10. Germline V gives CDR1 GTSNPN, CDR2 SVGIG (reference sequence). The CDR3 DNA sequence: TGTGCCTGGGACCCGGGACAGGAGATAAACTATGGCTACACCTTC. The encoded protein is CAWDPGQEINYGYTF.

The V and J genes are TRBV30 and TRBJ1-1, with D unclear. V lost 0 bases and J 1 base, leaving 6 bases between the germline ends. CDR1 and CDR2 (germline): GTSNPN, SVGIG (reference sequence). This CDR3 is built from 13 residues. The CDR3: CAWSVQPNTEAFF. The CDR3 nucleotides are TGTGCCTGGAGTGTACAGCCGAACACTGAAGCTTTCTTT.

Of note for this clone: One end of the junction does not line up with germline, which may come from a read error. The rearrangement joins TRBV7-7 to TRBJ2-7; D may be TRBD1 (5 bases). The CDR3 runs to 15 residues. In germline, CDR1 is SSHAT, CDR2 FNYEAQ (reference sequence). The CDR3 DNA reads TGTGCTAGCAGCTTAGAGGCAGGGAACGACTACGAGCAGTACTTC. Protein sequence: CASSLEAGNDYEQYF.

This chain links TRBV11-2 with TRBJ2-4, with 9 bases identical to TRBD1. Germline V gives CDR1 SGHAT, CDR2 FQNNGV. The CDR3 contains 14 residues. V lost 5 bases and J lost 11; bases outside the gene matches: 10. The CDR3 DNA reads TGTGCCAGCAGCAAGGGACAGGGCCAAGGACTTCAGTACTTC. It translates to CASSKGQGQGLQYF.

The chain uses TRBV7-6 and TRBJ2-3, with TRBD2 matching over 7 bases. Germline CDR1 is SGHVS and CDR2 is FNYEAQ. The ends lost 5 bases at V and 4 bases at J; junction bases unmatched: 6. The CDR3 runs 14 residues. In nucleotides, the CDR3 is TGTGCCAGCAGCCCACTCACTAGCGCAGATACGCAGTATTTT. Protein sequence: CASSPLTSADTQYF.

Only one count was recorded for this clone. The V gene is TRBV2, the J gene TRBJ2-4; TRBD2 matches at 10 bases. Unmatched junction bases numbered 6, after V lost 3 bases and J lost 7 bases. The germline gives CDR1 SNHLY, CDR2 FYNNEI. The CDR3 has 15 residues. CDR3 DNA: TGTGCCAGCAGTGACACTAGCGGGATGAGTAACATTCAGTACTTC. This encodes CASSDTSGMSNIQYF.

This sequence joins TRBV28 and TRBJ2-7, with D hard to call. Germline-derived CDR1 and CDR2 are MDHEN and SYDVKM. The CDR3 covers 11 residues. With 6 bases removed from V and 0 bases from J, the gap between germline ends came to 3 bases. CDR3 DNA sequence: TGTGCCAGCAGCGGCTCCTACGAGCAGTACTTC. Residues: CASSGSYEQYF.

This chain links TRBV5-1 with TRBJ2-7; tentative D call: TRBD1 (6 bases). This CDR3 contains 16 residues. The ends were cut back, 1 base at V and 4 bases at J, with 18 bases in the middle. CDR1 and CDR2 (germline): SGHRS, YFSETQ. CDR3 DNA sequence: TGCGCCAGCAGCTTGTTACCCGAACAGGGCGGGTACGAGCAGTACTTC. Protein product: CASSLLPEQGGYEQYF.

The rearrangement links TRBV6-5 to TRBJ1-5; D gene uncertain. Per germline, CDR1 MNHEY and CDR2 SVGAGI. The CDR3 covers 15 residues. Trimming removed 2 bases at V and 3 bases at J, with 11 bases between. DNA of the CDR3: TGTGCCAGCAGTTACCTGGCAGGCTCCAATCAGCCCCAGCATTTT. It specifies CASSYLAGSNQPQHF.

The chain carries TRBV28 and TRBJ2-3; D call uncertain. Trimming took 5 bases from V and 2 from J, leaving 14 bases between them. Germline CDR1 is MDHEN and CDR2 is SYDVKM. The CDR3 has 15 amino acids. CDR3 in DNA: TGTGCCAGCAGTCCCCCCGTTGTTAACACAGATACGCAGTATTTT. This sequence encodes CASSPPVVNTDTQYF.

The rearrangement uses TRBV6-5 and TRBJ1-6; 7 nucleotides line up with TRBD1. The CDR3 loop spans 15 amino acids. CDR1 and CDR2 (germline): MNHEY, SVGAGI. V shed 3 bases, J shed 10 bases, and the junction held 9 bases outside the gene matches. CDR3 bases: TGTGCCAGCAGTTATAGCGAACAGGGGCCATCACCCCTCCACTTT. It is translated as CASSYSEQGPSPLHF.

The CDR3 sequence is CASSVGAGKYEQYF. DNA of the CDR3: TGTGCCAGCAGCGTAGGGGCAGGGAAATACGAGCAGTACTTC. The rearrangement uses TRBV9 and TRBJ2-7, with D possibly matching TRBD1 (5 bases). The germline V and J ends were trimmed by 0 bases and 4 bases, with 11 bases remaining between them. The CDR3 extends over 14 amino acids. Germline V gives CDR1 SGDLS, CDR2 YYNGEE.

The chain joins TRBV9 to TRBJ2-5, with 10 bases aligning to TRBD1. This CDR3 is built from 15 residues. Trimming removed 0 bases from V and 3 bases from J; junction bases left unmatched: 2. In germline, CDR1 is SGDLS, CDR2 YYNGEE. CDR3: CASSVDGTGEETQYF. The CDR3 DNA sequence: TGTGCCAGCAGCGTAGACGGGACAGGGGAAGAGACCCAGTACTTC.

The rearrangement links TRBV30 to TRBJ1-1; D uncertain. The CDR3 spans 12 residues. V shed 3 bases and J shed 2 bases, with 7 bases lying between them. Germline V CDR1 and CDR2: GTSNPN, SVGIG (reference sequence). The CDR3 DNA follows: TGTGCCTGGAGGGGCAGTAACACTGAAGCTTTCTTT. Amino acid sequence: CAWRGSNTEAFF.

The chain carries TRBV9 and TRBJ2-7; possible D gene TRBD2, 6 bases. In germline, CDR1 is SGDLS, CDR2 YYNGEE. This CDR3 is built from 13 residues. V was clipped by 4 bases and J by 5 bases, with 13 bases between them. CDR3 sequence: CASSKAGSNEQYF. The DNA for the CDR3 is TGTGCCAGCAGCAAGGCGGGATCAAACGAGCAGTACTTC.